Shown below are 24 T cell receptor beta chains from a single sample sequenced in a study of blood T cell repertoires in COVID-19. The protocol was immunoSEQ multiplex PCR, while the TCRdb copy is restricted to in-frame clones and leaves out a portion. This sample has hundreds of thousands of clones, with about 91% found just once. Sequencing was done on a sample of peripheral blood. These receptors all stem from a woman in her sixties or seventies with acute or convalescent COVID-19.

This rearrangement joins TRBV4-1 to TRBJ1-3; the match to TRBD1 covers 8 bases. This CDR3 region has 20 residues. Germline V CDR1 and CDR2: MGHRA, YSYEKL. Trimming at V came to 0 bases and at J to 4 bases, leaving 17 bases not matched to a gene. The CDR3 coding sequence is TGCGCCAGCAGCCAAGACGGACAGGGCAGGATAGGCGAACTGGGAAACACCATATATTTT. It is translated as CASSQDGQGRIGELGNTIYF.

CDR3 sequence reads: CASSQPGQKNYGYTF. DNA of the CDR3: TGCGCCAGCAGCCAACCGGGACAGAAAAACTATGGCTACACCTTC. This chain links TRBV5-1 with TRBJ1-2; 7 bases fit TRBD1. Trimming at V came to 4 bases and at J to 2 bases, leaving 8 bases not matched to a gene. Germline V gene data show CDR1 as SGHRS and CDR2 as YFSETQ. The CDR3 is made up of 15 amino acids.

The chain is built from TRBV19 and TRBJ1-5; TRBD1 might be the D (6 bases). V lost 2 bases and J 1 base, leaving 18 bases between the germline ends. This CDR3 has 18 residues. Germline V gene data show CDR1 as LNHDA and CDR2 as SQIVND (reference sequence). CDR3 amino acids: CASSIFHGGAGSNQPQHF. The CDR3 nucleotides are TGTGCCAGTAGTATATTCCACGGGGGGGCCGGCAGCAATCAGCCCCAGCATTTT.

The rearrangement joins TRBV7-9 to TRBJ1-6, with a weak D call TRBD1 (6 bases). This CDR3 is built from 15 residues. V was shortened by 5 bases and J by 4 bases, with 12 bases between the two germline ends. In germline, CDR1 is SEHNR, CDR2 FQNEAQ (reference sequence). The DNA of the CDR3 is TGTGCCAGCAGCCCTCTGGGGACATATAATTCACCCCTCCACTTT. Amino acids: CASSPLGTYNSPLHF.

The chain couples TRBV7-8 to TRBJ1-4; TRBD1 matches 9 bases. Trimming cost V 4 bases and J 7 bases; bases outside gene matches: 4. The germline V gene has CDR1 SGHVS and CDR2 FQNEAQ. This CDR3 is 14 amino acids long. The CDR3 region is CASSSGTGTEKLFF. The CDR3 nucleotides are TGTGCCAGCAGCTCCGGGACAGGGACTGAAAAACTGTTTTTT. Based on the CDR3 plus reference TRBV7-8 and TRBJ1-4, the full variable domain is GAGVSQSPRYKVAKRGQDVALRCDPISGHVSLFWYQQALGQGPEFLTYFQNEAQLDKSGLPSDRFFAERPEGSVSTLKIQRTQQEDSAVYLCASSSGTGTEKLFFGSGTQLSVL.

The rearrangement links TRBV6-2 or TRBV6-3 to TRBJ2-7; D not resolved. The CDR3 length is 13 residues. Germline loops: CDR1 MNHEY, CDR2 SVGEGT. V was trimmed by 4 bases and J by 2 bases, leaving 9 bases between them. CDR3 in amino acids: CASSSTETYEQYF. The DNA of the CDR3 is TGTGCCAGCAGTTCCACCGAGACCTACGAGCAGTACTTC.

The rearrangement links TRBV2 to TRBJ1-5, with 9 bases that match TRBD1. The CDR3 covers 15 residues. The V gene end was trimmed by 7 bases and the J gene end by 5 bases; junction bases not matched to a gene: 9. Germline V lookup: CDR1 SNHLY, CDR2 FYNNEI. CDR3 coding DNA: TGTGCCAGCACCCAACAGGGGGCTAGTTATCAGCCCCAGCATTTT. Protein sequence: CASTQQGASYQPQHF.

As to this clone: One end of the junction fails to match germline, which may point to a read error. The J gene is TRBJ2-1, the V gene TRBV7-9; D is possibly TRBD2 (6 bases). Germline V CDR1 and CDR2: SEHNR, FQNEAQ (reference sequence). The CDR3 sequence is 13 residues long. CDR3 DNA: TGTGCCAGCAGCTTAGAGGGTGGAGTGGACTACCTCTTC. Protein sequence: CASSLEGGVDYLF.

The chain couples TRBV4-1 to TRBJ1-2, with 7 bases that match TRBD1. Trimming removed 2 bases from V and 1 base from J; junction bases left unmatched: 7. The length of the CDR3 is 16 residues. Germline V gene data show CDR1 as MGHRA and CDR2 as YSYEKL. CDR3: CASSQYEGGNNYGYTF. CDR3 sequence (DNA): TGCGCCAGCAGCCAATATGAAGGGGGCAATAACTATGGCTACACCTTC.

This clone has just one count. V is TRBV28 and J is TRBJ2-3, with TRBD2 identical over 9 bases. The germline CDR1 and CDR2 sequences are MDHEN and SYDVKM. The CDR3 runs 14 residues. V trimming: 5 bases; J trimming: 6 bases; junction bases outside the gene matches: 6. The CDR3 protein is CASSLSGGMDTQYF. Here the CDR3 DNA reads TGTGCCAGCAGTCTTAGCGGGGGAATGGATACGCAGTATTTT.

The chain uses TRBV19 and TRBJ1-1; 9 bases fit TRBD1. The CDR3 covers 16 residues. J was trimmed by 5 bases and V by 4 bases; bases with no gene match: 11. From germline, CDR1 is LNHDA and CDR2 SQIVND (reference sequence). Written as DNA, the CDR3 is TGTGCCAGTAGTACGCTAAGGACAGGGGCTTTGACTGAAGCTTTCTTT. Its protein is CASSTLRTGALTEAFF.

The V gene is TRBV12-5, the J gene TRBJ2-1, with a tentative D call TRBD1 (5 bases). In germline, CDR1 is LGHNT, CDR2 FRNRAP. Trimming removed 1 base from V and 8 bases from J, with 12 bases in between. This CDR3 contains 14 residues. CDR3 residues: CASGLELRGDEQFF. CDR3 DNA sequence: TGTGCTAGTGGTTTGGAACTTAGGGGCGATGAGCAGTTCTTC. The full variable domain, its missing parts supplied by reference TRBV12-5 and TRBJ2-1, is DARVTQTPRHKVTEMGQEVTMRCQPILGHNTVFWYRQTMMQGLELLAYFRNRAPLDDSGMPKDRFSAEMPDATLATLKIQPSEPRDSAVYFCASGLELRGDEQFFGPGTRLTVL.

Of note for this clone: Other nucleotide sequences from this sample produce the same CDR3. The rearrangement links TRBV5-1 to TRBJ2-7, with D unclear. Trimming took off 4 bases at V and 5 bases at J, with 7 bases between the two ends. This CDR3 is built from 11 residues. The germline V gene encodes CDR1 SGHRS and CDR2 YFSETQ. The CDR3 sequence is CASSGLNEQYF. CDR3 in DNA: TGCGCCAGCAGCGGCCTTAACGAGCAGTACTTC.

This chain links TRBV5-1 with TRBJ2-3, with D perhaps matching TRBD1 (6 bases). Germline values: CDR1 SGHRS, CDR2 YFSETQ. There are 14 residues in the CDR3. Trimming removed 0 bases from V and 3 bases from J, with 8 bases in between. The CDR3 sequence is CASSLVQGTDTQYF. The CDR3 coding sequence is TGCGCCAGCAGCTTGGTTCAGGGGACAGATACGCAGTATTTT.

V gene TRBV7-9 combines with J gene TRBJ1-3; TRBD1 matches at 11 bases. V gave up 3 bases and J gave up 4 bases; unmatched junction bases: 11. This CDR3 is 18 amino acids long. Germline V lookup: CDR1 SEHNR, CDR2 FQNEAQ (reference sequence). CDR3 DNA sequence: TGTGCCAGCAGCTTCCTCCCGGGACAGGGGGTCAGCGGAAACACCATATATTTT. As protein: CASSFLPGQGVSGNTIYF.

This sequence joins TRBV27 and TRBJ1-1; TRBD1 is a possible D gene (5 bases). The V gene lost 4 bases and the J gene lost 0 bases, with 12 bases spanning the gap. CDR1 is MNHEY, CDR2 SMNVEV, per germline (reference sequence). This CDR3 spans 15 amino acids. CDR3 sequence (DNA): TGTGCCAGCAGTTCCCCCGGGGGTTTGAACACTGAAGCTTTCTTT. Residues: CASSSPGGLNTEAFF.

The CDR3 spells CASKAGGSYNEQFF. CDR3 DNA: TGTGCCAGCAAAGCGGGAGGGTCCTACAATGAGCAGTTCTTC. The chain uses TRBV2 and TRBJ2-1; TRBD2 agrees at 10 bases. CDR1 and CDR2 from the germline V gene are SNHLY and FYNNEI. With V trimmed by 7 bases and J by 1 base, 1 base remained unmatched. This CDR3 has 14 amino acids.

The chain is built from TRBV5-5 and TRBJ1-2; the match to TRBD1 covers 9 bases. This CDR3 contains 15 residues. V trimming: 2 bases; J trimming: 3 bases; junction bases outside the gene matches: 5. CDR1 is SGHKS and CDR2 is YYEKEE in the germline V gene (reference sequence). CDR3 nucleotide sequence: TGTGCCAGCAGCTTAACAGGGGGCGTAGACTATGGCTACACCTTC. Its protein product is CASSLTGGVDYGYTF.

The chain uses TRBV6-1 and TRBJ1-5; D unclear. Germline V gives CDR1 MNHNS, CDR2 SASEGT. V gave up 1 base and J gave up 7 bases, with 11 bases separating them. This CDR3 has 14 residues. The CDR3 protein is CASSEGAGGQPQHF. CDR3 nucleotides: TGTGCCAGCAGTGAAGGTGCAGGAGGCCAGCCCCAGCATTTT.

The chain recombines TRBV2 with TRBJ2-2; 7 nucleotides align to TRBD2. The CDR3 consists of 15 residues. The ends lost 6 bases at V and 7 bases at J; junction bases unmatched: 11. Germline V lookup: CDR1 SNHLY, CDR2 FYNNEI. As DNA, the CDR3 is TGTGCCAGCAGCGTCCGGACTAGAGGGAGCGGGGAGCTGTTTTTT. Its protein is CASSVRTRGSGELFF.

V and J are TRBV5-6 and TRBJ1-5; 8 bases are shared with TRBD1. The CDR3 has 16 residues. V lost 1 base and J lost 3; bases outside the gene matches: 6. The germline V gene has CDR1 SGHDT and CDR2 YYEEEE. The CDR3 bases are TGTGCCAGCAGCTTGATCGGGACAGGAACCAATCAGCCCCAGCATTTT. The encoded protein is CASSLIGTGTNQPQHF.

The genes are TRBV9 and TRBJ1-5, with D hard to call. Germline CDR1 reads SGDLS; CDR2 reads YYNGEE. The CDR3 spans 16 residues. V dropped 1 base and J dropped 0 bases, with 11 bases sitting between them. The CDR3 DNA sequence: TGTGCCAGCAGCGTATCGGCAGACTCTAGCAATCAGCCCCAGCATTTT. Encoded protein: CASSVSADSSNQPQHF.

The chain is built from TRBV4-2 and TRBJ2-5, with 10 bases lining up with TRBD1. V shed 4 bases, J shed 4 bases, and the junction held 3 bases outside the gene matches. The CDR3 is made up of 14 amino acids. Germline CDR1 and CDR2: LGHNA and YNFKEQ. The CDR3 here is CASSPGQGGETQYF. The CDR3 nucleotides are TGTGCCAGCAGCCCCGGACAGGGGGGAGAGACCCAGTACTTC.

The chain recombines TRBV27 with TRBJ1-5; 11 bases align to TRBD1. After removal of 5 bases from V and 5 bases from J, the junction contained 2 bases not matched to a gene. CDR1 and CDR2 from the germline V gene are MNHEY and SMNVEV (reference sequence). The CDR3 length is 14 residues. The CDR3 sequence: CASSPGQGDQPQHF. For the CDR3, the DNA is TGTGCCAGCAGTCCGGGACAGGGGGATCAGCCCCAGCATTTT.